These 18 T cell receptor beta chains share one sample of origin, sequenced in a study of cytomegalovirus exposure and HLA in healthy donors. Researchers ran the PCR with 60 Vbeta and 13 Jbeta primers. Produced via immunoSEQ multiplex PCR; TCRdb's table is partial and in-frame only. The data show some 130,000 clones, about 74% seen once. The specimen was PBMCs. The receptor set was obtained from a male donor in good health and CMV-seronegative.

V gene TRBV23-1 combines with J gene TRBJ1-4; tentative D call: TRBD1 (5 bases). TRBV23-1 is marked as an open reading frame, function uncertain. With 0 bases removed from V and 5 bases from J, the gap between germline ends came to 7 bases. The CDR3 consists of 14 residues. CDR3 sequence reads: CASSQSGGNEKLFF. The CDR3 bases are TGCGCCAGCAGTCAATCGGGGGGAAATGAAAAACTGTTTTTT.

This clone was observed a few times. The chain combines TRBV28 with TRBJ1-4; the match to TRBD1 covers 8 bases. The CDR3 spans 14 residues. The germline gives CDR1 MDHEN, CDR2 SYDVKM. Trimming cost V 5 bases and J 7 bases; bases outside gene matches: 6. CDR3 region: CASSTGGSSEKLFF. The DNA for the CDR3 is TGTGCCAGCAGTACAGGGGGATCGAGTGAAAAACTGTTTTTT.

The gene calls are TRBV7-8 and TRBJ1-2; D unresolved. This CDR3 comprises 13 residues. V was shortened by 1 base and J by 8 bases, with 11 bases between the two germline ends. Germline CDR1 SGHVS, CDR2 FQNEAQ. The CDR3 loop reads CASSLVVAGGYTF. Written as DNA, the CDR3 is TGTGCCAGCAGCTTAGTGGTAGCGGGAGGCTACACCTTC.

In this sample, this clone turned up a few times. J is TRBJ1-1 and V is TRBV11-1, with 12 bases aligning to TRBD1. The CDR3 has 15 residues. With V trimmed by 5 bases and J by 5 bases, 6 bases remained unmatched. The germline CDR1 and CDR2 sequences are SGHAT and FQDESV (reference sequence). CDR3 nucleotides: TGTGCCAGCAGCACCCGGGACAGGGGGCTGACTGAAGCTTTCTTT. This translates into CASSTRDRGLTEAFF.

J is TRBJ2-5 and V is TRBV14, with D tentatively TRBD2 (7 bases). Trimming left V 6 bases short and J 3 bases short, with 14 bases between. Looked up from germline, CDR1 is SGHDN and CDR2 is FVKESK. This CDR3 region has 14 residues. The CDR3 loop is CASRRGAHEETQYF. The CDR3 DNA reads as TGTGCCAGCAGACGGGGGGCCCATGAAGAGACCCAGTACTTC.

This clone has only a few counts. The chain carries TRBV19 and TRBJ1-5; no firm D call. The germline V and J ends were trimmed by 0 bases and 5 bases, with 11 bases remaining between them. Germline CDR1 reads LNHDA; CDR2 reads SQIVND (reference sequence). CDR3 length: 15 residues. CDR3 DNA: TGTGCCAGTAGTATAGAACAGTTATCCTATCAGCCCCAGCATTTT. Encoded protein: CASSIEQLSYQPQHF.

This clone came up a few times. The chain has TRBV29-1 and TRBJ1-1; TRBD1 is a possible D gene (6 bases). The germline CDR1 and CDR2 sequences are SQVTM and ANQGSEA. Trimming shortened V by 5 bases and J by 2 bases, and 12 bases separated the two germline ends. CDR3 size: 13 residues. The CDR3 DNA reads TGCAGCGTTTCGCGACAGGTTAACACTGAAGCTTTCTTT. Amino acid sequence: CSVSRQVNTEAFF.

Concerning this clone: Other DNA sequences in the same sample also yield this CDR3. The CDR3 region has the DNA TGCGCCAGCAGCTTAGGGGGCTCCTACAATGAGCAGTTCTTC. This gives the protein CASSLGGSYNEQFF. The rearrangement links TRBV5-1 to TRBJ2-1; D perhaps matches TRBD1 (6 bases). Germline CDR1 SGHRS, CDR2 YFSETQ. Trimming took off 2 bases at V and 0 bases at J, with 6 bases between the two ends. The CDR3 sequence is 14 residues long.

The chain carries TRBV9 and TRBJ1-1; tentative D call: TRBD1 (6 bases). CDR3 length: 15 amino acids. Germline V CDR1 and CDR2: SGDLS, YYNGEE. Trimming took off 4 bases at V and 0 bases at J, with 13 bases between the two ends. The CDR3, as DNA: TGTGCCAGCAGCCCCCGGGACACCTTGAACACTGAAGCTTTCTTT. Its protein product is CASSPRDTLNTEAFF.

CDR3 in DNA: TGTGCCAGCAGCTCAGCCCGCCCTACGGGAGGGGTCACAGATACGCAGTATTTT. This translates into CASSSARPTGGVTDTQYF. The gene calls are TRBV7-2 and TRBJ2-3, with TRBD2 identical over 8 bases. Germline values: CDR1 SGHTA, CDR2 FQGNSA. CDR3 length: 18 amino acids. The J segment lost 2 bases and the V segment lost 4 bases, leaving 14 bases of the junction unmatched.

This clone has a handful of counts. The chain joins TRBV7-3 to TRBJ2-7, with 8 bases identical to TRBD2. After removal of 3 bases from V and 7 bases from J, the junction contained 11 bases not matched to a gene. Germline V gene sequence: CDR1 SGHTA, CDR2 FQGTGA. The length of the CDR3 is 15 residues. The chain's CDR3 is CASSLTGGRSEEQYF. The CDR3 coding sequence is TGTGCCAGCAGCTTGACGGGGGGGCGCTCAGAGGAGCAGTACTTC. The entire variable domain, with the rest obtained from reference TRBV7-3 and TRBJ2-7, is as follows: GAGVSQTPSNKVTEKGKYVELRCDPISGHTALYWYRQSLGQGPEFLIYFQGTGAADDSGLPNDRFFAVRPEGSVSTLKIQRTERGDSAVYLCASSLTGGRSEEQYFGPGTRLTVT.

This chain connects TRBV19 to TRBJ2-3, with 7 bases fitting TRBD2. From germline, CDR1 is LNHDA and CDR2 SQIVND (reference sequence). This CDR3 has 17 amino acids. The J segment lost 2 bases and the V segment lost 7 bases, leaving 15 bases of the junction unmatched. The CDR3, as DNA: TGTGCCAGTAAAAACCAGCGCGGGGAGGGAGACACAGATACGCAGTATTTT. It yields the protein CASKNQRGEGDTDTQYF.

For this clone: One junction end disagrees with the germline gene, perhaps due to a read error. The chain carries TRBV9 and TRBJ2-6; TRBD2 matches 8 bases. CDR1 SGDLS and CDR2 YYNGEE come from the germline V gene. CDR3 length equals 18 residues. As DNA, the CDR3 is TGTGCCAGCAGCGTAGGAGGTAGCGGGGTCTCTGGGGCCAACGGCCTGACTTTC. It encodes CASSVGGSGVSGANGLTF.

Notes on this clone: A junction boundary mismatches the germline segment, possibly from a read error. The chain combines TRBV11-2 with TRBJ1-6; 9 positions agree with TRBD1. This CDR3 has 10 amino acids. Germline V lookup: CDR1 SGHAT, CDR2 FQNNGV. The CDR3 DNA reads TGTGCCAGCAGCTACGGACAGGGGAGCTTT. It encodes CASSYGQGSF.

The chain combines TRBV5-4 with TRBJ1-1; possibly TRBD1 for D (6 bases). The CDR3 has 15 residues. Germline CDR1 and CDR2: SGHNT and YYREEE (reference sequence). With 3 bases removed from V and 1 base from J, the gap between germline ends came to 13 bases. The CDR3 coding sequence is TGTGCCAGCAGCTCCCCGACAGGACGGAACACTGAAGCTTTCTTT. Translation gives CASSSPTGRNTEAFF.

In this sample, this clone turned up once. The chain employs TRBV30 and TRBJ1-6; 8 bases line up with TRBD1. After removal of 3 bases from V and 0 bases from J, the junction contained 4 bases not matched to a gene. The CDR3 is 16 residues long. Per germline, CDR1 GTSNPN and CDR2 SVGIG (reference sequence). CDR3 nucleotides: TGTGCCTGGAGGGACAGGGTGAGCTCCTATAATTCACCCCTCCACTTT. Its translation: CAWRDRVSSYNSPLHF.

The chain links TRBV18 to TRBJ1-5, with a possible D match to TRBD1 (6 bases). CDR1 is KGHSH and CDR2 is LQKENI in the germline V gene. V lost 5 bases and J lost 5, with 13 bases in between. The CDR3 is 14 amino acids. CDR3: CASSVQGSDQPQHF. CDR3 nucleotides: TGTGCCAGCTCAGTACAGGGATCGGATCAGCCCCAGCATTTT.

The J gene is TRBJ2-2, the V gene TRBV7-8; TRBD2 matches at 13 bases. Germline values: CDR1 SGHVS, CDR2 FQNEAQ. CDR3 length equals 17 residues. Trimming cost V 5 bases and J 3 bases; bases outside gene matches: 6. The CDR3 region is CASSPRTSGSYTGELFF. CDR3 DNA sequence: TGTGCCAGCAGCCCCAGGACTAGCGGGAGCTACACCGGGGAGCTGTTTTTT. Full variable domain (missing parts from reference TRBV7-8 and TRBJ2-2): GAGVSQSPRYKVAKRGQDVALRCDPISGHVSLFWYQQALGQGPEFLTYFQNEAQLDKSGLPSDRFFAERPEGSVSTLKIQRTQQEDSAVYLCASSPRTSGSYTGELFFGEGSRLTVL.